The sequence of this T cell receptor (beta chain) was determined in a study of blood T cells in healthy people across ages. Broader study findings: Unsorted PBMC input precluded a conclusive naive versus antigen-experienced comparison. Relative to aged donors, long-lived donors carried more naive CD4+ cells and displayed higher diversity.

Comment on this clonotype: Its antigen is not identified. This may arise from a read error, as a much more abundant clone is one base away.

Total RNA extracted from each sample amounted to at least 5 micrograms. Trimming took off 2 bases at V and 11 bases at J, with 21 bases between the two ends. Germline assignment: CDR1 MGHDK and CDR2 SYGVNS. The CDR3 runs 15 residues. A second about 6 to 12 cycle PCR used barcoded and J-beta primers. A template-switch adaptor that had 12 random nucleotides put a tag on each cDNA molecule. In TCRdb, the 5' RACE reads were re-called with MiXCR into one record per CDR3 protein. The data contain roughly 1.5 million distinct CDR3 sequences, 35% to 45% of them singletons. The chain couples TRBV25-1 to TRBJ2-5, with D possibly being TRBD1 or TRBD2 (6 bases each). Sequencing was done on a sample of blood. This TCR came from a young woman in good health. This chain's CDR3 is CASSEGGGRGNEQYF. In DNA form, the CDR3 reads TGTGCCAGCAGTGAAGGGGGAGGCAGGGGCAATGAGCAGTACTTC. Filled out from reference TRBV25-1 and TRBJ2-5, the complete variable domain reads EADIYQTPRYLVIGTGKKITLECSQTMGHDKMYWYQQDPGMELHLIHYSYGVNSTEKGDLSSESTVSRIRTEHFPLTLESARPSHTSQYLCASSEGGGRGNEQYFGPGTRLLVL.